A single sample is the source of the 14 T cell receptor beta chains below, sequenced in a study of T cell changes during pregnancy in multiple sclerosis. TCRdb's copy holds only in-frame clones and misses some; the assay was immunoSEQ multiplex PCR. The table records about 69,000 clones, roughly 88% of them present only once. The sample in question was peripheral blood, obtained in the third trimester of pregnancy. These receptors all stem from a female donor with multiple sclerosis, enrolled in a pregnancy study.

The gene calls are TRBV9 and TRBJ2-7; 7 nucleotides agree with TRBD2. The CDR3 sequence is 14 residues long. The V segment lost 3 bases and the J segment 3 bases; nucleotides outside the gene matches: 6. Germline-derived CDR1 and CDR2 are SGDLS and YYNGEE. CDR3 DNA: TGTGCCAGCAGCGAGGGCCAGCGGGGCTACGAGCAGTACTTC. Residues: CASSEGQRGYEQYF. The full variable domain, in which reference TRBV9 and TRBJ2-7 provide the parts outside the CDR3, is DSGVTQTPKHLITATGQRVTLRCSPRSGDLSVYWYQQSLDQGLQFLIQYYNGEERAKGNILERFSAQQFPDLHSELNLSSLELGDSALYFCASSEGQRGYEQYFGPGTRLTVT.

The V gene is TRBV30, the J gene TRBJ2-1; D is possibly TRBD2 (6 bases). This CDR3 is 14 amino acids long. Looked up from germline, CDR1 is GTSNPN and CDR2 is SVGIG (reference sequence). Trimming shortened V by 5 bases and J by 1 base, and 12 bases separated the two germline ends. The CDR3 DNA is TGTGCCTGGTCACTGGGGGGATCCTACAATGAGCAGTTCTTC. Amino acids: CAWSLGGSYNEQFF.

This chain connects TRBV19 to TRBJ1-5; D is unclear. V lost 3 bases to trimming and J lost 0 bases, with 9 bases between them. The CDR3 extends over 15 amino acids. The V gene's germline CDR1 is LNHDA and CDR2 SQIVND (reference sequence). CDR3 sequence reads: CASSISVNSNQPQHF. CDR3 sequence (DNA): TGTGCCAGTAGTATCTCCGTTAATAGCAATCAGCCCCAGCATTTT.

The V call is TRBV7-3, the J call TRBJ2-5, with TRBD2 identical over 14 bases. CDR3 length equals 17 residues. The junction had 4 bases not matched to a gene; V was cut back by 4 bases and J by 0 bases. Germline V gives CDR1 SGHTA, CDR2 FQGTGA. The CDR3 loop is CASSSGLAGGNQETQYF. The CDR3 nucleotides read TGTGCCAGCAGCTCAGGACTAGCGGGGGGCAACCAAGAGACCCAGTACTTC.

The chain recombines TRBV28 with TRBJ2-1, with D possibly TRBD2 on 5 matching bases. V lost 8 bases and J lost 0, with 14 bases in between. CDR3 length equals 15 residues. Germline CDR1 and CDR2: MDHEN and SYDVKM. CDR3 protein: CASRRTPSSYNEQFF. The CDR3 bases are TGTGCCAGCCGGCGGACTCCAAGCTCCTACAATGAGCAGTTCTTC.

The genes are TRBV6-5 and TRBJ2-1, with a possible D match to TRBD1 (5 bases). This CDR3 contains 13 residues. Germline lookup yields CDR1 MNHEY and CDR2 SVGAGI. The V gene lost 6 bases and the J gene lost 2 bases, with 8 bases spanning the gap. CDR3 in amino acids: CASRWGPYNEQFF. The CDR3 DNA is TGTGCCAGCAGGTGGGGCCCCTACAATGAGCAGTTCTTC.

The rearrangement links TRBV5-4 to TRBJ2-3; D is unclear. V gave up 0 bases and J gave up 5 bases, with 7 bases separating them. Germline values: CDR1 SGHNT, CDR2 YYREEE (reference sequence). The CDR3 spans 13 residues. CDR3 loop: CASSLGLQDTQYF. CDR3 DNA sequence: TGTGCCAGCAGCTTGGGACTGCAAGATACGCAGTATTTT.

This chain links TRBV19 with TRBJ1-2; 10 bases map to TRBD1. Trimming removed 5 bases from V and 7 bases from J; junction bases left unmatched: 22. CDR3 length: 19 amino acids. Germline V gene sequence: CDR1 LNHDA, CDR2 SQIVND (reference sequence). CDR3 residues: CASSPIRGTGAGLLSGYTF. In DNA form, the CDR3 reads TGTGCCAGTAGTCCAATCCGGGGGACAGGGGCCGGCTTGCTCTCTGGCTACACCTTC.

This clone was seen only a few times. The genes are TRBV7-9 and TRBJ2-2; weak D call: TRBD1 (5 bases). Germline V gene data show CDR1 as SEHNR and CDR2 as FQNEAQ (reference sequence). The CDR3 is 14 residues long. Trimming left V 4 bases short and J 2 bases short, with 8 bases between. CDR3 DNA sequence: TGTGCCAGCAGCTCAGACAGCAACACCGGGGAGCTGTTTTTT. It codes for CASSSDSNTGELFF.

V gene TRBV25-1 combines with J gene TRBJ2-5; maybe TRBD2 (6 bases). With 11 bases removed from V and 5 bases from J, the gap between germline ends came to 9 bases. CDR3 length: 10 residues. Germline CDR1 MGHDK, CDR2 SYGVNS. DNA of the CDR3: TGTGCCGCGGAGGGGGAGACCCAGTACTTC. This sequence encodes CAAEGETQYF. The full variable domain, completed using reference TRBV25-1 and TRBJ2-5, is EADIYQTPRYLVIGTGKKITLECSQTMGHDKMYWYQQDPGMELHLIHYSYGVNSTEKGDLSSESTVSRIRTEHFPLTLESARPSHTSQYLCAAEGETQYFGPGTRLLVL.

The chain is built from TRBV6-5 and TRBJ1-4, with D unresolved. This CDR3 is 14 amino acids long. With 4 bases removed from V and 5 bases from J, the gap between germline ends came to 11 bases. The germline CDR1 and CDR2 sequences are MNHEY and SVGAGI. The CDR3 here is CASSSEGMNEKLFF. CDR3 nucleotides: TGTGCCAGCAGTTCTGAGGGTATGAATGAAAAACTGTTTTTT.

This clone was detected once. The J gene is TRBJ2-3, the V gene TRBV2; 7 bases are shared with TRBD2. This CDR3 has 14 residues. CDR1 SNHLY and CDR2 FYNNEI come from the germline V gene. Trimming took 6 bases from V and 5 from J; bases not matched to a gene: 8. This chain's CDR3 is CASRPGLSGDTQYF. CDR3 sequence (DNA): TGTGCCAGCAGGCCGGGACTATCCGGAGATACGCAGTATTTT.

The chain has TRBV2 and TRBJ2-1, with 10 bases fitting TRBD2. This CDR3 has 15 residues. V gave up 2 bases and J gave up 5 bases; unmatched junction bases: 3. Per the germline V gene, CDR1 is SNHLY and CDR2 is FYNNEI. The CDR3 here is CASSEWGLANNEQFF. Written as DNA, the CDR3 is TGTGCCAGCAGTGAATGGGGACTAGCGAACAATGAGCAGTTCTTC.

V gene TRBV11-2 combines with J gene TRBJ2-7; TRBD1 might be the D (5 bases). Deletions cut 0 bases from V and 3 bases from J, with 15 bases between. CDR1 is SGHAT and CDR2 is FQNNGV in the germline V gene. The CDR3 length is 16 residues. CDR3 sequence (DNA): TGTGCCAGCAGCTTAGAAGGACACCTACCAGACTACGAGCAGTACTTC. It yields the protein CASSLEGHLPDYEQYF.